This TCR beta chain is drawn from a study of T cells in Graves' hyperthyroidism and ophthalmopathy (dated by TCRdb to about 2019). About the investigation overall: A discovery cohort of about a hundred patients, 43 with Graves' ophthalmopathy and about 60 with stable Graves' hyperthyroidism, was used to find distinguishing TCR V-J signatures. An independent validation cohort of about 20 hyperthyroidism patients and 17 patients who later progressed to ophthalmopathy tested prospective prediction of ophthalmopathy. The 80 to 100 discovery patients were randomly divided into training and test sets at a 7:3 ratio. In addition, the study compared T-cell repertoires in thyroid tissue and in blood from about six Graves' hyperthyroidism patients. After blood sampling, hyperthyroidism patients were treated with methimazole at a starting dose of 30 mg daily, and ophthalmopathy patients were treated with high-dose intravenous methylprednisolone. According to the paper, TCR Vbeta CDR3 sequencing was carried out on some 130 peripheral blood samples, which came from approximately 41 ophthalmopathy, some 73 hyperthyroidism and some 17 progressor patients.

TCR beta CDR3 regions were amplified from RNA transcripts. The TCR CDR3 was subjected to a first round of RT-PCR using the HTBI primer set and the Qiagen OneStep RT-PCR kit. The libraries were constructed in a second round of multiplex PCR and then size-selected and purified. Sequencing of the libraries was done on an Illumina HiSeq2000 using paired-end 100 bp reads. Turning to the authors' computational methods: SOAPnuke was used to process the raw data, removing reads that contained adapters or uncalled bases, had a mean Phred below 15, or lacked an exact match to the constant primer or identifier. High-quality paired reads were merged using COPE v1.2.5, and each unique nucleotide sequence was defined as a clonotype. Clonotypes were aligned to IMGT TRBV, TRBD and TRBJ reference segments using MiTCR v1.1. Only V-J combinations with frequency above 0.0001, covering 99.2% of repertoires, were analysed. A TCS score was defined as the ratio between F50 (clonal expansion) and ExV (chaos), using BLOSUM62-based TCRdist between CDR3 peptides within each V-J. Welch's t-statistics and random forest reduced 500 to 650 V-J features to about 13, which were used in a naive Bayes classifier (R e1071). The Morisita-Horn index was used to measure how similar the thyroid and blood repertoires were. TCRdb trimmed the raw reads at Q25, called clones with MiXCR and kept productive beta chains. Records with the same CDR3 protein are collapsed into one entry carrying the most frequent genes and DNA. These V and J calls derive from TCRdb rather than the authors' analysis. For this sample the table gives 490,000 or so distinct CDR3 sequences, of which 35% to 50% were detected only once. The biggest ten clones account for about 40% of the sample.

In regard to this clonotype: The clone's antigen remains unknown. One base away there is no much larger clone; base qualities are not given.

Paper-wide results and their limitations: Most expanded thyroid clonotypes (frequency above 0.001) were also found in blood, which suggests that blood repertoires may mirror thyroid immune responses. Sample size was not statistically predetermined, and investigators were not blinded to group allocation. During validation, the model predicted progression to ophthalmopathy a median of approximately 7 months ahead of onset, with approximately 70% sensitivity and roughly 72% specificity. A 13 V-J signature model separated ophthalmopathy from stable hyperthyroidism, with approximately 86% sensitivity and roughly 84% specificity in cross-validation and 80%/75% in testing.

Patients with uncontrolled infections, other autoimmune diseases, pregnancy or lactation were excluded. Diagnoses were based on clinical symptoms, serum thyroxine and TRAb, thyroid ultrasound and orbital computed tomography. Total RNA was extracted using Trizol reagent, and RNA quality was assessed on an Agilent 2100 Bioanalyzer. The CDR3, cysteine through phenylalanine, is 15 amino acids long. Only CDR3 DNA is held: 45 bases, read in frame from base 1. V lost 6 bases and J lost 4 bases, and the count of bases not matched to a germline gene is 9. The rearranged segments are TRBV12-3 or TRBV12-4 and TRBJ1-1; TRBD1 lines up with 9 middle nucleotides. Specimen: peripheral blood or thyroid tissue (not recorded which). The receptor was derived from an adult woman with Graves' disease, either hyperthyroidism or ophthalmopathy (not recorded which). The CDR3 reads CASSPGQGFFTEAFF. The bases read TGTGCCAGCAGCCCGGGACAGGGTTTTTTCACTGAAGCTTTCTTT.